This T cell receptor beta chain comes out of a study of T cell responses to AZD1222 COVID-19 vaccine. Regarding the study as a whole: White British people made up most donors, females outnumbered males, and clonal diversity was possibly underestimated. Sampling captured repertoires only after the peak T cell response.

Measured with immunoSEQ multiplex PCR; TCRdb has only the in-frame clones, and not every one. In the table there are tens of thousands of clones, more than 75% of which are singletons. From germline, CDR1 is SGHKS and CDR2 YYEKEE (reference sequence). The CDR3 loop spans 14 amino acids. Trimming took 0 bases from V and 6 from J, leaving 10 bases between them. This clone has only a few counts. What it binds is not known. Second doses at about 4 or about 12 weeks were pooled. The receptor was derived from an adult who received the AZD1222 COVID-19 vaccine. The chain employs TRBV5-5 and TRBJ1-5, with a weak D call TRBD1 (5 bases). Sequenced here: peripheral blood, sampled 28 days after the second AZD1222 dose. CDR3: CASSLVRGSQPQHF. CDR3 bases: TGTGCCAGCAGCTTGGTAAGGGGATCTCAGCCCCAGCATTTT. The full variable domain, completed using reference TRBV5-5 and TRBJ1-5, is DAGVTQSPTHLIKTRGQQVTLRCSPISGHKSVSWYQQVLGQGPQFIFQYYEKEERGRGNFPDRFSARQFPNYSSELNVNALLLGDSALYLCASSLVRGSQPQHFGDGTRLSIL.